Listed here are 15 T cell receptor beta chains from one sample, sequenced in a study of T cell responses to AZD1222 COVID-19 vaccine. Assay: immunoSEQ multiplex PCR; the TCRdb copy retains only in-frame clones and omits some. This table holds 150,000 to 200,000 clones, about 87% found once. The sample here was peripheral blood, taken on day 0 of MenACWY control vaccination. All receptors derive from an adult in good health.

This clone has a handful of counts. V gene TRBV5-4 combines with J gene TRBJ1-2; 7 nucleotides match TRBD1. The germline V gene has CDR1 SGHNT and CDR2 YYREEE (reference sequence). V lost 3 bases, J lost 1 base, and 9 bases stayed unmatched. The CDR3 is 16 residues long. The chain's CDR3 is CASSSMDRLRNYGYTF. In DNA form, the CDR3 reads TGTGCCAGCAGCTCCATGGACAGGCTCCGTAACTATGGCTACACCTTC.

This clone was found a few times. The chain uses TRBV7-9 and TRBJ2-2; D gene unclear. Trimming removed 5 bases from V and 2 bases from J, with 9 bases in between. From germline, CDR1 is SEHNR and CDR2 FQNEAQ (reference sequence). The CDR3 extends over 14 amino acids. The CDR3 DNA reads TGTGCCAGCAGCCTACCCCTCAACACCGGGGAGCTGTTTTTT. This translates into CASSLPLNTGELFF.

This chain joins TRBV6-6 and TRBJ2-7; 7 nucleotides line up with TRBD1. V was clipped by 0 bases and J by 5 bases; unmatched bases: 4. The CDR3 runs to 14 residues. Germline assignment: CDR1 MNHNY and CDR2 SVGAGI (reference sequence). The CDR3 spells CASSYSTGTDEQYF. In DNA, the CDR3 is TGTGCCAGCAGTTACTCGACCGGGACAGACGAGCAGTACTTC.

CDR3 loop: CASSSGTGTEAFF. CDR3 nucleotides: TGTGCCAGCAGCTCAGGGACTGGGACTGAAGCTTTCTTT. V is TRBV27 and J is TRBJ1-1; D perhaps matches TRBD1 (5 bases). Trimming pared 6 bases from V and 5 bases from J, leaving 13 bases between. The CDR3 extends over 13 amino acids. Germline V gives CDR1 MNHEY, CDR2 SMNVEV (reference sequence).

This clone was detected only once. The chain recombines TRBV5-6 with TRBJ1-3; a possible D gene is TRBD1 (6 bases). The CDR3 spans 16 residues. Germline V gene sequence: CDR1 SGHDT, CDR2 YYEEEE. Trimming shortened V by 4 bases and J by 2 bases, and 16 bases separated the two germline ends. In DNA form, the CDR3 reads TGTGCCAGCAGCGAAACAGGGTTGGCGGCTGGAAACACCATATATTTT. Translating it yields CASSETGLAAGNTIYF.

The rearrangement uses TRBV6-2 or TRBV6-3 and TRBJ2-7; the D is unclear. The CDR3 consists of 14 residues. V was pared by 1 base and J by 0 bases, with 7 bases between. Germline CDR1 and CDR2: MNHEY and SVGEGT. CDR3 residues: CASSYLGPSYEQYF. In DNA, the CDR3 is TGTGCCAGCAGTTACTTAGGACCCTCCTACGAGCAGTACTTC.

The genes are TRBV11-1 and TRBJ2-7; D is unclear. Germline V gene data show CDR1 as SGHAT and CDR2 as FQDESV (reference sequence). This CDR3 spans 13 amino acids. The V and J ends lost 5 bases and 2 bases respectively, with 10 bases between them. CDR3 protein: CASSLTTPYEQYF. CDR3 sequence (DNA): TGTGCCAGCAGCCTGACCACACCCTACGAGCAGTACTTC.

The genes are TRBV3-1 (or the pseudogene TRBV3-2) and TRBJ1-3, with 7 bases identical to TRBD1. Per the germline V gene, CDR1 is LGHDT and CDR2 is YNNKEL (reference sequence). This CDR3 spans 16 amino acids. The junction had 6 bases not matched to a gene; V was cut back by 2 bases and J by 2 bases. The CDR3: CASSQWVGTAGNTIYF. The CDR3 nucleotides are TGTGCCAGCAGCCAATGGGTGGGGACAGCTGGAAACACCATATATTTT.

Concerning this clone: This same CDR3 is encoded by further DNA sequences in the sample. The chain carries TRBV19 and TRBJ1-5; D remains ambiguous. The germline V gene encodes CDR1 LNHDA and CDR2 SQIVND (reference sequence). The CDR3 runs 12 residues. Trimming shortened V by 5 bases and J by 5 bases, and 7 bases separated the two germline ends. This chain's CDR3 is CASSPLDQPQHF. CDR3 bases: TGTGCCAGTAGTCCTCTAGATCAGCCCCAGCATTTT.

The gene calls are TRBV4-2 and TRBJ1-6, with D possibly matching TRBD1 (5 bases). Trimming left V 0 bases short and J 0 bases short, with 18 bases between. CDR1 is LGHNA and CDR2 is YNFKEQ in the germline V gene. The CDR3 runs 20 residues. Written as DNA, the CDR3 is TGTGCCAGCAGCCAAGAACTAATCGGGACGGGCAGCTCCTATAATTCACCCCTCCACTTT. It yields the protein CASSQELIGTGSSYNSPLHF.

J is TRBJ2-2 and V is TRBV9, with 11 bases that match TRBD2. The V gene end was trimmed by 0 bases and the J gene end by 5 bases; junction bases not matched to a gene: 6. Germline loops: CDR1 SGDLS, CDR2 YYNGEE. The CDR3 has 17 amino acids. The CDR3 coding sequence is TGTGCCAGCAGCGTAGAACTAGCGGGAGCAAATACCGGGGAGCTGTTTTTT. This translates into CASSVELAGANTGELFF.

The count of this clone is one. CDR3 in DNA: TGTGCCAGCAGCCCGTCTGTCACTTATGGCTACACCTTC. Protein: CASSPSVTYGYTF. The V and J genes are TRBV7-9 and TRBJ1-2; D gene unclear. Germline CDR1 is SEHNR and CDR2 is FQNEAQ (reference sequence). This CDR3 has 13 amino acids. Trimming cost V 5 bases and J 5 bases, with 12 bases left between them.

The genes are TRBV6-1 and TRBJ2-2, with D unresolved. CDR1 and CDR2 (germline): MNHNS, SASEGT. Between the trimmed V and J ends, which lost 2 bases and 2 bases, there was a span of 6 bases. The length of the CDR3 is 14 residues. The CDR3 sequence is CASSEHSNTGELFF. CDR3 sequence (DNA): TGTGCCAGCAGTGAACACAGCAACACCGGGGAGCTGTTTTTT.

The chain combines TRBV6-5 with TRBJ2-7; TRBD2 aligns across 8 bases. Germline CDR1 is MNHEY and CDR2 is SVGAGI. CDR3 length: 16 residues. J was trimmed by 5 bases and V by 4 bases; bases with no gene match: 13. For the CDR3, the DNA is TGTGCCAGCAGTTCACTGGTGAAGCGGGGGCGGGACGAGCAGTACTTC. Its protein product is CASSSLVKRGRDEQYF.

This chain uses TRBV7-9 with TRBJ1-1; 7 nucleotides match TRBD1. The CDR3 covers 14 residues. J lost 6 bases, V lost 8 bases, and 12 bases had no gene match. Germline CDR1 reads SEHNR; CDR2 reads FQNEAQ (reference sequence). The DNA for the CDR3 is TGTGCCAGCTTCTCAGGGGGTGATGGCGCTGAAGCTTTCTTT. Amino acids: CASFSGGDGAEAFF. Based on the CDR3 plus reference TRBV7-9 and TRBJ1-1, the full variable domain is DTGVSQNPRHKITKRGQNVTFRCDPISEHNRLYWYRQTLGQGPEFLTYFQNEAQLEKSRLLSDRFSAERPKGSFSTLEIQRTEQGDSAMYLCASFSGGDGAEAFFGQGTRLTVV.